The next 6 T cell receptor beta chains were all read from a single sample in a study of shared clonotypes between healthy human individuals. Some clones are missing from TCRdb's copy, which holds only in-frame ones; the method was immunoSEQ multiplex PCR. The sample has some 2.1 million clones, over 85% seen once. Naive CD8 isolation took CD45RO-negative cells positively selected for CCR7 and excluded terminally differentiated effector memory CD45RA+ cells. Sequences were obtained from naive CD8+ T cells from PBMCs. The receptors here all came from a man between 18 and 29 years old in good health. Some clones in this sample may be carry-over from other donors' samples.

The chain combines TRBV28 with TRBJ1-2; TRBD1 matches 10 bases. The CDR3 has 22 residues. V dropped 4 bases and J dropped 2; count of bases not matched to a gene: 25. CDR1 MDHEN and CDR2 SYDVKM come from the germline V gene. The CDR3 is CASSSAMLLARPGQGKNYGYTF. The CDR3 coding sequence is TGTGCCAGCAGTTCAGCTATGCTTTTAGCCCGTCCGGGACAGGGGAAGAACTATGGCTACACCTTC.

As regards this clone: Other DNA sequences in the sample encode the same CDR3. As DNA, the CDR3 is TGTGCCAGCAGTTTATCGGGGAGCTACTATGGCTACACCTTC. The encoded protein is CASSLSGSYYGYTF. This sequence joins TRBV27 and TRBJ1-2; D gene uncertain. CDR1 MNHEY and CDR2 SMNVEV come from the germline V gene (reference sequence). This CDR3 region has 14 residues. V was clipped by 0 bases and J by 3 bases, with 8 bases between them.

DNA of the CDR3: TGCGCCAGCAGCCGTCCGGAGGGCAGACTGTACAATGAGCAGTTCTTC. Translating it yields CASSRPEGRLYNEQFF. The rearrangement links TRBV4-3 to TRBJ2-1, with D possibly TRBD2 on 6 matching bases. The CDR3 runs 16 residues. Trimming took off 4 bases at V and 4 bases at J, with 17 bases between the two ends. Germline V gives CDR1 LGHNA, CDR2 YSLEER.

V usage is TRBV27 and J usage is TRBJ1-5, with D possibly TRBD1 on 5 matching bases. Germline V lookup: CDR1 MNHEY, CDR2 SMNVEV (reference sequence). The length of the CDR3 is 17 residues. Between the trimmed V and J ends, which lost 1 base and 5 bases, there was a span of 18 bases. The DNA of the CDR3 is TGTGCCAGCAGTTTATTGACGGTGGGGAAAGGGGATCAGCCCCAGCATTTT. The encoded protein is CASSLLTVGKGDQPQHF.

This sequence joins TRBV2 and TRBJ1-1, with a weak D call TRBD1 (5 bases). The germline V gene encodes CDR1 SNHLY and CDR2 FYNNEI. This CDR3 has 14 residues. Trimming pared 7 bases from V and 1 base from J, leaving 13 bases between. The DNA of the CDR3 is TGTGCCAGCATGGACATATTTGAGAACACTGAAGCTTTCTTT. Encoded protein: CASMDIFENTEAFF.

This chain links TRBV27 with TRBJ2-3, with unresolved D. The V end was cut by 0 bases, the J end by 6 bases, with 10 bases between. The CDR3 spans 14 residues. Germline V CDR1 and CDR2: MNHEY, SMNVEV (reference sequence). CDR3 loop: CASSLSEPRDTQYF. The CDR3 region has the DNA TGTGCCAGCAGTTTATCCGAACCTCGGGATACGCAGTATTTT.